The 7 T cell receptor beta chains given below trace back to one sample, sequenced in a study of T-cell reconstitution after alpha-beta-depleted transplantation in children. Unique molecular identifiers were incorporated into the prepared TCRbeta library. TCRdb ran MiXCR on the PCR reads and lists one entry per CDR3 protein. Among around 600,000 distinct CDR3 sequences listed, around 16% were seen once. The sample in question was PBMCs from the stem cell graft donor, obtained from the stem cell graft. Receptor source: a human donor who donated a stem cell graft to a child with acute myeloid leukemia.

The chain has TRBV21-1 and TRBJ2-1. TRBV21-1 is a pseudogene locus. The CDR3 extends over 16 amino acids. This CDR3 reads CASSKRGWRSYNEQFF. The CDR3 DNA follows: TGTGCCAGCAGCAAGCGGGGGTGGCGCTCCTACAATGAGCAGTTCTTC.

The J gene is TRBJ1-1, the V gene TRBV5-1; D not resolved. The CDR3 contains 15 residues. Trimming took off 4 bases at V and 3 bases at J, with 16 bases between the two ends. Germline values: CDR1 SGHRS, CDR2 YFSETQ. DNA of the CDR3: TGCGCCAGCAGCAGAGCGAGGTTGGGCGACACTGAAGCTTTCTTT. Its translation: CASSRARLGDTEAFF.

There are a few counts of this clonotype. This chain connects TRBV24-1 to TRBJ2-5; 11 bases fit TRBD2. The germline CDR1 and CDR2 sequences are KGHDR and SFDVKD. This CDR3 comprises 16 residues. The J segment lost 1 base and the V segment lost 5 bases, leaving 5 bases of the junction unmatched. The DNA of the CDR3 is TGTGCCACCAGTGTTGGAACTAGCGGGGGCCAAGAGACCCAGTACTTC. Translating it yields CATSVGTSGGQETQYF.

The chain couples TRBV21-1 to TRBJ2-5; TRBD1 reflects the table's D call only, with no check against the DNA. TRBV21-1 constitutes a pseudogene. The CDR3 extends over 16 amino acids. The CDR3 DNA is TGTGCCAGCAGCAAAAACAAGGGGGACATTCAAGAGACCCAGTACTTC. It specifies CASSKNKGDIQETQYF.

This rearrangement joins TRBV12-3 or TRBV12-4 to TRBJ2-1, with D unclear. CDR3 length: 12 residues. V was shortened by 4 bases and J by 5 bases, with 6 bases between the two germline ends. CDR3 nucleotide sequence: TGTGCCAGCAGTTCGCATAACAATGAGCAGTTCTTC. As protein: CASSSHNNEQFF.

This clonotype was seen at least ten times. V is TRBV20-1 and J is TRBJ2-7; no definite D call. Looked up from germline, CDR1 is DFQATT and CDR2 is SNEGSKA (reference sequence). The CDR3 is 14 amino acids. With 0 bases removed from V and 4 bases from J, the gap between germline ends came to 13 bases. The CDR3 nucleotides are TGCAGTGCTAGAGATCGGGTCAGCTATTACGAGCAGTACTTC. Encoded protein: CSARDRVSYYEQYF.

CDR3 nucleotide sequence: TGCAGCGTCCGTAAGACTAGCGGGGGGGCGAGAACCGGGGAGCTGTTTTTT. This encodes CSVRKTSGGARTGELFF. This sequence joins TRBV29-1 and TRBJ2-2; 14 bases agree with TRBD2. Germline assignment: CDR1 SQVTM and CDR2 ANQGSEA. With V trimmed by 6 bases and J by 5 bases, 11 bases remained unmatched. The CDR3 totals 17 residues.